These 29 T cell receptor beta chains originate from one sample sequenced in a study of CD8 T cells in Susac syndrome. Random hexamers were used to reverse transcribe an amount of 0.5 to 1 ug RNA. TCRdb re-analysed the immunoSEQ multiplex PCR reads in MiXCR, keeping a single row per CDR3 protein. The sample includes some 130,000 distinct CDR3 sequences, roughly 80% of them seen just once. The sequencing sample was made of CD8+ T cells from PBMCs. These receptors were collected from a human donor with multiple sclerosis.

V is TRBV7-6 and J is TRBJ2-1; perhaps TRBD1 as D (6 bases). Trimming left V 4 bases short and J 1 base short, with 17 bases between. CDR3 length equals 17 residues. The germline V gene has CDR1 SGHVS and CDR2 FNYEAQ. The CDR3 nucleotides read TGTGCCAGCAGCTCGAGACCCGGGACACCGTCCTACAATGAGCAGTTCTTC. Protein: CASSSRPGTPSYNEQFF.

The V and J genes are TRBV13 and TRBJ1-6, with D hard to call. This CDR3 contains 12 residues. The germline V gene has CDR1 PRHDT and CDR2 FYEKMQ (reference sequence). V lost 6 bases and J lost 12, with 12 bases in between. CDR3 amino acids: CASRSAREPLHF. The CDR3 bases are TGTGCCAGCAGATCTGCAAGGGAACCCCTCCACTTT.

The genes are TRBV7-8 and TRBJ1-4; maybe TRBD1 (6 bases). CDR3 size: 18 residues. Trimming left V 4 bases short and J 0 bases short, with 18 bases between. Germline assignment: CDR1 SGHVS and CDR2 FQNEAQ. CDR3 loop: CASSWGTLSLATNEKLFF. The CDR3 DNA follows: TGTGCCAGCAGCTGGGGGACACTGTCCCTAGCAACTAATGAAAAACTGTTTTTT.

The chain carries TRBV6-5 and TRBJ1-1; D is perhaps TRBD1 (6 bases). V gave up 7 bases and J gave up 0 bases, with 15 bases separating them. Germline CDR1 is MNHEY and CDR2 is SVGAGI. This CDR3 spans 15 amino acids. The CDR3 region is CASNSRQELNTEAFF. CDR3 DNA sequence: TGTGCCAGCAATTCCCGACAGGAGCTGAACACTGAAGCTTTCTTT.

The CDR3 region has the DNA TGTGCCAGCAGTTTATACAGGGATCAGCCCCAGCATTTT. Its translation: CASSLYRDQPQHF. The chain uses TRBV12-3 or TRBV12-4 and TRBJ1-5, with a possible D match to TRBD1 (6 bases). V was pared by 2 bases and J by 5 bases, with 7 bases between. CDR3 length: 13 residues.

The chain carries TRBV6-2 or TRBV6-3 and TRBJ2-7; unclear D gene. Looked up from germline, CDR1 is MNHEY and CDR2 is SVGEGT. V was shortened by 5 bases and J by 3 bases, with 8 bases between the two germline ends. The CDR3 contains 12 residues. The CDR3 region has the DNA TGTGCCAGCAGTAGTACCAGCTACGAGCAGTACTTC. As protein: CASSSTSYEQYF.

The chain has TRBV6-1 and TRBJ1-1, with D possibly being TRBD1 (6 bases). This CDR3 spans 16 amino acids. V lost 7 bases and J 7 bases, leaving 25 bases between the germline ends. CDR1 is MNHNS, CDR2 SASEGT, per germline. The DNA of the CDR3 is TGTGCCAGCACCGCGCAGGGGTCGCCTCGGACGGGTGAAGCTTTCTTT. Its protein is CASTAQGSPRTGEAFF.

This chain links TRBV4-1 with TRBJ2-7; D may be TRBD1 (6 bases). The CDR3 runs to 17 residues. Germline CDR1 and CDR2: MGHRA and YSYEKL. Between the trimmed V and J ends, which lost 0 bases and 1 base, there was a span of 16 bases. The CDR3 reads CASSQDSAGVGSYEQYF. The CDR3 DNA reads TGCGCCAGCAGCCAAGACTCCGCAGGGGTGGGTTCCTACGAGCAGTACTTC.

The chain recombines TRBV5-5 with TRBJ1-1; D is unresolved. Trimming shortened V by 4 bases and J by 6 bases, and 22 bases separated the two germline ends. The CDR3 extends over 16 amino acids. Germline V CDR1 and CDR2: SGHKS, YYEKEE (reference sequence). The CDR3 here is CASSRRVVGRPAEAFF. CDR3 in DNA: TGTGCCAGCAGCCGCCGCGTTGTTGGGAGACCAGCTGAAGCTTTCTTT.

This sequence joins TRBV27 and TRBJ2-7; D gene unclear. This CDR3 comprises 13 residues. Germline CDR1 MNHEY, CDR2 SMNVEV (reference sequence). V dropped 2 bases and J dropped 1 base, with 6 bases sitting between them. The DNA for the CDR3 is TGTGCCAGCAGTTTAGGAATATCCTACGAGCAGTACTTC. This sequence encodes CASSLGISYEQYF.

This clonotype was seen just once. The rearrangement links TRBV29-1 to TRBJ2-3; D gene uncertain. There are 10 residues in the CDR3. The V gene's germline CDR1 is SQVTM and CDR2 ANQGSEA. V lost 7 bases to trimming and J lost 5 bases, with 7 bases between them. The CDR3 is CSAIEDTQYF. The CDR3 DNA is TGCAGCGCTATCGAAGATACGCAGTATTTT.

The sample holds a few counts of this clonotype. The CDR3 DNA reads as TGCGCCAGCAGCCCTTTTAGGGTCGACCAGCCCCAGCATTTT. Encoded protein: CASSPFRVDQPQHF. This sequence joins TRBV4-1 and TRBJ1-5; D is undetermined. CDR3 size: 14 residues. The germline gives CDR1 MGHRA, CDR2 YSYEKL. V was trimmed by 4 bases and J by 7 bases, leaving 14 bases between them.

The chain recombines TRBV12-3 or TRBV12-4 with TRBJ2-7, with D unresolved. V dropped 4 bases and J dropped 0 bases, with 13 bases sitting between them. The CDR3 runs 15 residues. This CDR3 is CASSSILDLSYEQYF. The CDR3 nucleotides are TGTGCCAGCAGTTCGATATTGGACCTCTCCTACGAGCAGTACTTC.

As for this clonotype: Compared with germline, one end of the junction differs, possibly owing to a read error. This chain connects TRBV19 to TRBJ1-1; no clear D. Germline-derived CDR1 and CDR2 are LNHDA and SQIVND (reference sequence). The CDR3 totals 12 residues. CDR3 in DNA: TGTGCCAGTAGCCACGGGTGGACTGGAGCTTTCTTT. Its translation: CASSHGWTGAFF.

The chain couples TRBV20-1 to TRBJ2-7; no clear D gene. V lost 0 bases and J 5 bases, leaving 20 bases between the germline ends. This CDR3 contains 16 residues. CDR1 is DFQATT, CDR2 SNEGSKA, per germline (reference sequence). The CDR3 region is CSARDQEAIRLDEQYF. CDR3 DNA: TGCAGTGCTAGAGATCAGGAAGCAATAAGGCTGGACGAGCAGTACTTC.

V is TRBV4-3 and J is TRBJ2-1; a weak D match, TRBD2 (6 bases). Trimming cost V 0 bases and J 3 bases, with 9 bases left between them. The germline gives CDR1 LGHNA, CDR2 YSLEER. This CDR3 spans 15 amino acids. CDR3 protein: CASSQDVEGYNEQFF. The CDR3 bases are TGCGCCAGCAGCCAAGATGTGGAGGGCTACAATGAGCAGTTCTTC.

This chain joins TRBV12-3 or TRBV12-4 and TRBJ2-5; the D call may be TRBD1 or TRBD2 (5 bases each). Trimming took 6 bases from V and 4 from J, leaving 18 bases between them. This CDR3 is built from 15 residues. The chain's CDR3 is CASSRFGAVGETQYF. The DNA for the CDR3 is TGTGCCAGCAGCCGGTTCGGGGCAGTGGGAGAGACCCAGTACTTC.

This rearrangement joins TRBV6-5 to TRBJ2-3; D is possibly TRBD1 (6 bases). The CDR3 totals 17 residues. Germline CDR1 and CDR2: MNHEY and SVGAGI. V lost 2 bases and J lost 2, with 17 bases in between. DNA of the CDR3: TGTGCCAGCAGTTACCCGGGGCAGGGGCAAATCACAGATACGCAGTATTTT. Translating gives CASSYPGQGQITDTQYF.

The chain is built from TRBV12-3 or TRBV12-4 and TRBJ1-1; 7 nucleotides agree with TRBD1. The CDR3 spans 15 residues. V shed 1 base and J 9 bases; nucleotides not matched to a gene: 11. The CDR3 DNA follows: TGTGCCAGCAGTTTAGATGGAGCTTTGGGACAGAAAGCTTTCTTT. It codes for CASSLDGALGQKAFF.

The rearrangement links TRBV7-9 to TRBJ1-6; 8 bases fit TRBD1. The J segment lost 9 bases and the V segment lost 1 base, leaving 8 bases of the junction unmatched. This CDR3 comprises 16 residues. The germline gives CDR1 SEHNR, CDR2 FQNEAQ (reference sequence). The CDR3 DNA reads TGTGCCAGCAGCTTAGAGGCAGGGGGCTTGAGTTCACCCCTCCACTTT. It is translated as CASSLEAGGLSSPLHF.

The chain is built from TRBV19 and TRBJ2-1; D not resolved. V gave up 5 bases and J gave up 4 bases, with 15 bases separating them. Germline V gene sequence: CDR1 LNHDA, CDR2 SQIVND (reference sequence). The CDR3 loop spans 15 amino acids. The CDR3 bases are TGTGCCAGTAGTTCCGCCAATAATGGGTACAATGAGCAGTTCTTC. It yields the protein CASSSANNGYNEQFF.

This clonotype was counted a few times. This rearrangement joins TRBV27 to TRBJ2-2; no reliable D call. V lost 5 bases and J 6 bases, leaving 10 bases between the germline ends. The CDR3 totals 13 residues. Germline CDR1 and CDR2: MNHEY and SMNVEV (reference sequence). This chain's CDR3 is CASSPPVAGELFF. Here the CDR3 DNA reads TGTGCCAGCAGTCCCCCAGTGGCCGGGGAGCTGTTTTTT.

For the CDR3, the DNA is TGTGCCAGTAGTATGGGGGCGCGATCCTACAATGAGCAGTTCTTC. Translating gives CASSMGARSYNEQFF. V usage is TRBV19 and J usage is TRBJ2-1, with a weak D call TRBD1 (6 bases). CDR3 size: 15 residues. Trimming stripped 3 bases from V and 1 base from J, with 10 bases between. Germline values: CDR1 LNHDA, CDR2 SQIVND (reference sequence).

The V gene is TRBV7-9, the J gene TRBJ2-1; either TRBD1 or TRBD2 may supply D (5 bases each). The CDR3 consists of 16 residues. Germline-derived CDR1 and CDR2 are SEHNR and FQNEAQ (reference sequence). V lost 5 bases and J 3 bases, leaving 17 bases between the germline ends. CDR3 bases: TGTGCCAGCAGCCCTGAGGGGTTCCCTGTCTACAATGAGCAGTTCTTC. Translated: CASSPEGFPVYNEQFF. Full variable domain (missing parts from reference TRBV7-9 and TRBJ2-1): DTGVSQNPRHKITKRGQNVTFRCDPISEHNRLYWYRQTLGQGPEFLTYFQNEAQLEKSRLLSDRFSAERPKGSFSTLEIQRTEQGDSAMYLCASSPEGFPVYNEQFFGPGTRLTVL.

The gene calls are TRBV4-3 and TRBJ2-1; TRBD2 might be the D (5 bases). V was cut by 0 bases and J by 7 bases, with 10 bases left in between. CDR1 is LGHNA and CDR2 is YSLEER in the germline V gene. The CDR3 consists of 14 residues. The CDR3 coding sequence is TGCGCCAGCAGCCAAGATACGGGGTCAAATGAGCAGTTCTTC. Protein: CASSQDTGSNEQFF.

The chain has TRBV5-4 and TRBJ1-1; 12 bases agree with TRBD1. Per the germline V gene, CDR1 is SGHNT and CDR2 is YYREEE (reference sequence). CDR3 length equals 14 residues. V lost 5 bases and J lost 7; bases outside the gene matches: 6. The CDR3 region is CASRGTGGALEAFF. In DNA form, the CDR3 reads TGTGCCAGCAGGGGGACAGGGGGCGCGCTTGAAGCTTTCTTT.

The chain has TRBV10-2 and TRBJ1-2; D is unresolved. This CDR3 has 12 amino acids. V was cut by 3 bases and J by 6 bases, with 8 bases left in between. Germline-derived CDR1 and CDR2 are WSHSY and SAAADI. CDR3 DNA: TGCGCCAGCAGTGATACCATGGATGGCTACACCTTC. It is translated as CASSDTMDGYTF.

The gene calls are TRBV6-5 and TRBJ2-3; 9 bases align to TRBD2. CDR1 and CDR2 from the germline V gene are MNHEY and SVGAGI. Trimming cost V 4 bases and J 4 bases; bases outside gene matches: 9. CDR3 length: 16 residues. CDR3 DNA: TGTGCCAGCAGTTTTAGCCCCGCGGGGGGGTCAGATACGCAGTATTTT. This translates into CASSFSPAGGSDTQYF.

This rearrangement joins TRBV3-1 to TRBJ2-1; 13 bases are shared with TRBD2. J was trimmed by 7 bases and V by 1 base; bases with no gene match: 10. CDR1 is LGHDT, CDR2 YNNKEL, per germline (reference sequence). This CDR3 comprises 18 residues. Written as DNA, the CDR3 is TGTGCCAGCAGCCAAGTTCAACCGGGACTAGCGGGGCGAAATGAGCAGTTCTTC. It translates to CASSQVQPGLAGRNEQFF.